This T cell receptor (beta chain) originates from a study of OX40 agonist ivuxolimab in advanced cancers. This clone was seen just once. Its antigen is as yet unknown. Libraries were prepared by immunoSEQ multiplex PCR; TCRdb keeps only in-frame clonotypes and omits some of them. Of some 10,000 clones in the sample, 60% to 85% were seen once. It was autoimmune disease history or systemic immunosuppression that excluded patients. The CDR3 runs 14 residues. Trimming at V came to 8 bases and at J to 1 base, leaving 4 bases not matched to a gene. Germline CDR1 and CDR2: SGHDN and FVKESK. Study-level findings and limits: On average, a greater number of expanded clones characterised CD8+ T cells relative to CD4+.

Specimen: CD4+ or CD8+ T cells sorted from blood, collected in a trial of the OX40 agonist ivuxolimab. This TCR derives from an adult with an advanced solid tumor such as melanoma, head and neck, liver or kidney cancer. The chain carries TRBV14 and TRBJ2-2; 7 bases are a match to TRBD1. CDR3 in amino acids: CASRRQGNTGELFF. The CDR3 nucleotides read TGTGCCAGCCGAAGACAGGGGAACACCGGGGAGCTGTTTTTT.